The entry below describes one T cell receptor (beta chain). Germline-derived CDR1 and CDR2 are LNHDA and SQIVND (reference sequence). Unmatched junction bases numbered 1, after V lost 5 bases and J lost 6 bases. This CDR3 spans 13 amino acids. The authors' processing: It was from reference gene primer amplification that nucleated cell counts were estimated. Using immunoSEQ multiplex PCR, the repertoire was profiled, and TCRdb retains in-frame clones only, with some absent. From that table come the V and J calls and clone size; the DNA was used to work out D and trimming. Of 250,000 to 350,000 clones in the sample, about 90% were seen once. The sample belongs to a study of blood T cell repertoires in COVID-19. Study context: Donors in the United States, Italy and Spain gave samples during acute or convalescent COVID-19. PBMCs, B-cell-depleted T cells, or T cells provided the cDNA or gDNA that made up the material.

This sequence was found in a woman aged 18-29 years with acute COVID-19. The specimen sequenced was PBMCs or T cells enriched from blood (not recorded which). V and J are TRBV19 and TRBJ1-3; 10 nucleotides align to TRBD1. The CDR3 sequence: CASSGTGENTIYF. The CDR3 DNA follows: TGTGCCAGTAGTGGGACAGGGGAAAACACCATATATTTT.